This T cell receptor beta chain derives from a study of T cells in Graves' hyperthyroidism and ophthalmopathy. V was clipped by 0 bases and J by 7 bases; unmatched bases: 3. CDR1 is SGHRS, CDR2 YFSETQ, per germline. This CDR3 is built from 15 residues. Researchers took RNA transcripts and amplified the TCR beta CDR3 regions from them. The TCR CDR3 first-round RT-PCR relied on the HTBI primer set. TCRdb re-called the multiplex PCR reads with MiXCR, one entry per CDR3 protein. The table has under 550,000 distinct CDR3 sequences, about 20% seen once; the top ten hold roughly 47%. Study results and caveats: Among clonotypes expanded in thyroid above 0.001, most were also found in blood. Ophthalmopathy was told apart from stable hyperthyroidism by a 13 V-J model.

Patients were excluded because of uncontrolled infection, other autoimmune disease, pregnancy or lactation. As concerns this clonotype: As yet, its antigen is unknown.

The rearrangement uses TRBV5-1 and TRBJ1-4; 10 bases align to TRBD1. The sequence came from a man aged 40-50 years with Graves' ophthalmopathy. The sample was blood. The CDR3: CASSLEGTGVEKLFF. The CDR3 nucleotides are TGCGCCAGCAGCTTGGAGGGGACAGGGGTTGAAAAACTGTTTTTT.